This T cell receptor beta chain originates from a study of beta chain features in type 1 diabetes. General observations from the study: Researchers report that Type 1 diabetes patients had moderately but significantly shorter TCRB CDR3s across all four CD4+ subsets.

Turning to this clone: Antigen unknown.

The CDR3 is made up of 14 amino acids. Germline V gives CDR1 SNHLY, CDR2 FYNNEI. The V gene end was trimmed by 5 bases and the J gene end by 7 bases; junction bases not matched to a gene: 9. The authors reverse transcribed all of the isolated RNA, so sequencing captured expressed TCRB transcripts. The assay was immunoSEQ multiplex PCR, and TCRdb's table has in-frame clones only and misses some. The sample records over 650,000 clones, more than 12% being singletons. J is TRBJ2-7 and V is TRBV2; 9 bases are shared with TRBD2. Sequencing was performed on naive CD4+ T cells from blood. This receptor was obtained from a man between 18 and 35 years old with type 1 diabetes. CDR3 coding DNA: TGTGCCAGCAGTTTAGCGGGAGTCCCGCGGGAGCAGTACTTC. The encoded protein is CASSLAGVPREQYF.